This TCR beta chain is from a study of regulatory T cells in long-lasting Graves disease. Study overall: Over 5 years of antithyroid drugs with positive TSH receptor antibodies was taken to mean persistent Graves' disease. Study-wide findings and caveats: Segments TRBV28, TRBJ1-2 and TRBJ2-5 showed preferential usage in persistent disease. Patients with persistent disease shared roughly 3,000 public clonotypes, outpacing the roughly 970 shared by new patients.

Losses at the gene ends were 0 bases for V and 8 bases for J; bases not matched to a gene: 5. Germline loops: CDR1 SGHRS, CDR2 YFSETQ. The CDR3 totals 14 residues. The sample's time point: persistent/refractory GD, antithyroid drugs over 5 years with positive TRAb. RNA extracted from PBMCs served as the sequencing template. Comments on this clonotype: Its antigen is undetermined.

Both iRepertoire HTBI primers and Arm-PCR of CDR3 regions were used to build the TCR beta libraries. TCRdb redid the calling of the multiplex PCR reads with MiXCR, one entry per CDR3 protein. The top ten clones hold 40% to 50% of a sample with 650,000 to 850,000 distinct CDR3 sequences, around 30% of them seen once. The clonotype comes from a female donor with Graves disease. Sample: peripheral blood mononuclear cells (PBMCs), taken when the disease was refractory, from a patient treated with antithyroid drugs. V and J are TRBV5-1 and TRBJ2-4, with 7 bases fitting TRBD2. CDR3 protein: CASSLGDYVDIQYF. The CDR3 nucleotides read TGCGCCAGCAGCTTGGGGGACTACGTTGACATTCAGTACTTC.